The T cell receptor beta chain under discussion was sequenced for a study of CD8+ T cells in alopecia areata. Study-wide context: Twice daily, treated patients received 5 to 10 mg of oral tofacitinib.

A remark on this clone: Other DNA sequences in this specimen translate into the identical CDR3.

Per the germline V gene, CDR1 is MNHEY and CDR2 is SVGAGI. Trimming took off 0 bases at V and 2 bases at J, with 7 bases between the two ends. The CDR3 runs to 14 residues. Investigators isolated RNA and reverse transcribed it into cDNA to act as the sequencing template. Sequencing used immunoSEQ multiplex PCR; TCRdb keeps in-frame clones, though not all of them. This sample yields about 210,000 clones, of which 64% are seen a single time; more than 3.5% belongs to the top ten. The treatment is: oral pan-JAK inhibitor, 5-10 mg twice daily. Specimens obtained from alopecia areata patients comprised lesional scalp punch biopsies and peripheral blood.

The clonotype was recovered from a human donor with alopecia areata. This specimen was CD4+ T cells sorted from blood, taken at week 4, from a patient treated with tofacitinib. The chain joins TRBV6-5 to TRBJ1-2; the D gene is possibly TRBD1 (6 bases). The CDR3 sequence is CASSYSTGNYGYTF. As DNA, the CDR3 is TGTGCCAGCAGTTACTCGACAGGAAACTATGGCTACACCTTC.